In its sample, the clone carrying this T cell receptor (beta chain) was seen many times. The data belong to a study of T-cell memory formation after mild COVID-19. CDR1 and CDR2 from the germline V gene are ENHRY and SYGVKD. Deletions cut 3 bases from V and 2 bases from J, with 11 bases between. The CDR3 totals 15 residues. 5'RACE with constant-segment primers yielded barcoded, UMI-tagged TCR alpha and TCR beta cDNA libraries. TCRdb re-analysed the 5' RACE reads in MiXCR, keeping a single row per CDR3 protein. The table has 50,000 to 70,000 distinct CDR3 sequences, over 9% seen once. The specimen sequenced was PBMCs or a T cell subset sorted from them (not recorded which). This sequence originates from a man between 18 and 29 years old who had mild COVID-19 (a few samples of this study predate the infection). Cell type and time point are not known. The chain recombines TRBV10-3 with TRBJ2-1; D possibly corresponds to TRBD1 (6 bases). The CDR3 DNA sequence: TGTGCCATCAGTGAAGGGGGAAGGGCCTACAATGAGCAGTTCTTC. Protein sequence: CAISEGGRAYNEQFF.